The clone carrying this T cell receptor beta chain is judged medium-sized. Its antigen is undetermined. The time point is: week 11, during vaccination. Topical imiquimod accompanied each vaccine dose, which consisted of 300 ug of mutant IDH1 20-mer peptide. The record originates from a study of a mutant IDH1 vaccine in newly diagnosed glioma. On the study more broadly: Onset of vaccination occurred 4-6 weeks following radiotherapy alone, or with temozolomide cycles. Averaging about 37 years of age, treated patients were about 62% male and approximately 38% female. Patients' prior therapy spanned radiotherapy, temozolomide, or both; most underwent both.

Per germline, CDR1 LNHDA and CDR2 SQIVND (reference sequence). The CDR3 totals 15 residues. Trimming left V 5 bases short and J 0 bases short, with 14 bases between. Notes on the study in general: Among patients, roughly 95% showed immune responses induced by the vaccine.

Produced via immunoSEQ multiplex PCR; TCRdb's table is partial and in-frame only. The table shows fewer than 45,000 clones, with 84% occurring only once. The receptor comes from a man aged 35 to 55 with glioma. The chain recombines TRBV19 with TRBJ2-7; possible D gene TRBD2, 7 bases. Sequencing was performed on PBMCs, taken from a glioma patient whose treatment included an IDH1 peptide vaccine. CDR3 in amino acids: CASSDSGTSSYEQYF. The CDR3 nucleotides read TGTGCCAGTAGTGACAGCGGGACATCCTCCTACGAGCAGTACTTC.